This section outlines one T cell receptor (beta chain) sequence together with its context. Its specificity is unknown. This entry is derived from a study of monozygotic twins with cystic fibrosis. Study at large: With roughly 16 PCR cycles, barcoded libraries came from approximately 2.8 micrograms of fragmented DNA. Whole-study results and caveats: Co-twins had the most similar V usage for 13 of 16 pairs, J for 8. Unrelated CF individuals shared fewer identical clonotypes than monozygotic CF twins.

The V gene's germline CDR1 is SGHVS and CDR2 FNYEAQ. V was shortened by 1 base and J by 0 bases, with 3 bases between the two germline ends. The CDR3 is made up of 13 amino acids. Sequencing used immunoSEQ multiplex PCR; TCRdb keeps in-frame clones, though not all of them. Here the sample spans 30,000 or so clones, more than 85% being singletons. This chain connects TRBV7-6 to TRBJ1-1; D gene uncertain. The sequence came from a girl aged 2-10 years with cystic fibrosis. The sequencing input was blood. CDR3 sequence (DNA): TGTGCCAGCAGCTTAGGAATGAACACTGAAGCTTTCTTT. Protein: CASSLGMNTEAFF.